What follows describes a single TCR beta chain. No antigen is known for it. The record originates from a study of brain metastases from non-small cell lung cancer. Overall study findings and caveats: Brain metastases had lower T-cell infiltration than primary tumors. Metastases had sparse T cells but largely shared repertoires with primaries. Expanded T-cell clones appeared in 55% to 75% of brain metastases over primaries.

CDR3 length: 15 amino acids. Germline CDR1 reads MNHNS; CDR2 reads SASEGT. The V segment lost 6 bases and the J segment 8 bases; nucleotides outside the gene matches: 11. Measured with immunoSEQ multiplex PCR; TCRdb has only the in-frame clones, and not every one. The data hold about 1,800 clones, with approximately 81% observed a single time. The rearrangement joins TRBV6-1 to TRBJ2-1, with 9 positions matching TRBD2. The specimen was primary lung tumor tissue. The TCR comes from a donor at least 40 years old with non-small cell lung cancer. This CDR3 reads CASRPSGGNSYEQFF. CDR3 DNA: TGTGCCAGCAGACCAAGCGGGGGGAACTCCTATGAGCAGTTCTTC.